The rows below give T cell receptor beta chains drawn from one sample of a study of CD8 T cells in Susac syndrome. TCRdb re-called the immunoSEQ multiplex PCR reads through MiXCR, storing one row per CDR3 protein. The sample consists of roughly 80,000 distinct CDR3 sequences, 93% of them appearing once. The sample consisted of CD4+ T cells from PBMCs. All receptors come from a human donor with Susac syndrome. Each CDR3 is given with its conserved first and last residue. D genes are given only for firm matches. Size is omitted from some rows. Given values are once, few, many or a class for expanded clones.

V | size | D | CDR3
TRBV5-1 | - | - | CASSFASRNEAFF
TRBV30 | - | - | CAWSINAKYEQYF
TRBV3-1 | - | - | CASSQDRRSGANVLTF
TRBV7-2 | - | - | CASSLEGGTRKTQYF
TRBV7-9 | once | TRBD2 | CASSPRTSGVRRTDTQYF
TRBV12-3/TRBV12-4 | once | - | CASSLALRGKNEQYF
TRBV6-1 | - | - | CASKIRAYSNTGELFF
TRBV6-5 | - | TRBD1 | CASRQQGYDGYTF
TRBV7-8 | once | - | CASSLVPPTNGAIQYF
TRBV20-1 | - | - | CSARHRLGLAKNIQYF
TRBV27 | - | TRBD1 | CASSSSGTGGRQPQHF
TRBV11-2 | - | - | CASSWVSGNEQFF
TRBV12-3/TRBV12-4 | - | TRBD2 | CASTRAGTSGYNEQFF
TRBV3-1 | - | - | CASSQAAGPRFF
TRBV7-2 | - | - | CASSFKSSYNEQFF
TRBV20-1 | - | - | CSASGRGGNYNEQFF
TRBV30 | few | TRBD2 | CAWRRQAGRLSYEQYF
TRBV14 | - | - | CASSQYHSNQPQHF
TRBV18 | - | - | CASSPRLTYGELFF
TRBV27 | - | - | CASSFEAGHAGTQYF
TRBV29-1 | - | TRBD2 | CSVTGGRRTDTQYF
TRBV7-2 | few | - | CASSSGIGELFF
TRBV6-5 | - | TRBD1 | CASKQAGGVGLEQFF
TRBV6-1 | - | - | CASSPKDETFF